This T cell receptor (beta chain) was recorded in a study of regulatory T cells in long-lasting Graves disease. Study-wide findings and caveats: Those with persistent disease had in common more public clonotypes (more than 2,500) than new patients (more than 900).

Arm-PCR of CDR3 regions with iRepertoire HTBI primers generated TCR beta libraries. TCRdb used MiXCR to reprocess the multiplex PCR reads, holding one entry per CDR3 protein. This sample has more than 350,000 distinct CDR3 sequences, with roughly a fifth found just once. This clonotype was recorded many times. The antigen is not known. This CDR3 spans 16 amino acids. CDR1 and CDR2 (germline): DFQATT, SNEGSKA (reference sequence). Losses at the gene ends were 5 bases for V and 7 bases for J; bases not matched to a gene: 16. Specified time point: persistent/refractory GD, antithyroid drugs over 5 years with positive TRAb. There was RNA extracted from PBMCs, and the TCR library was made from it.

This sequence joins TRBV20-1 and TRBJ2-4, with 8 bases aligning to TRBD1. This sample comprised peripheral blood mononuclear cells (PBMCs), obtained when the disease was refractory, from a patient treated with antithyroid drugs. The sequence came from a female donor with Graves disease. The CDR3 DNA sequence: TGCAGTGCTCCACGGACAGGGTCGGCGACAGGGAACATTCAGTACTTC. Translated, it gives CSAPRTGSATGNIQYF.